Below, 32 T cell receptor beta chains from the same sample are listed, as sequenced in a study of blood T cell repertoires in COVID-19. Only in-frame clones appear in the TCRdb table, and some are missing; sequencing was by immunoSEQ multiplex PCR. The sample lists roughly 120,000 clones, roughly nine tenths seen once, with 7.9% in the top ten. Specimen: peripheral blood. These receptors originate from a man aged 65 to 79 who had recovered from COVID-19.

The J gene is TRBJ1-2, the V gene TRBV27; 8 bases are a match to TRBD1. J was trimmed by 5 bases and V by 3 bases; bases with no gene match: 2. The CDR3 is made up of 13 amino acids. Germline lookup yields CDR1 MNHEY and CDR2 SMNVEV (reference sequence). CDR3 nucleotide sequence: TGTGCCAGCAGTTTCAGACAGGGGTATGGCTACACCTTC. It translates to CASSFRQGYGYTF.

The V gene is TRBV19, the J gene TRBJ2-2; D remains unclear. V lost 5 bases and J 0 bases, leaving 7 bases between the germline ends. Per the germline V gene, CDR1 is LNHDA and CDR2 is SQIVND (reference sequence). The length of the CDR3 is 14 residues. DNA of the CDR3: TGTGCCAGTAGTGGCAACGCGAACACCGGGGAGCTGTTTTTT. Translating it yields CASSGNANTGELFF. The entire variable domain, with the rest obtained from reference TRBV19 and TRBJ2-2, is as follows: DGGITQSPKYLFRKEGQNVTLSCEQNLNHDAMYWYRQDPGQGLRLIYYSQIVNDFQKGDIAEGYSVSREKKESFPLTVTSAQKNPTAFYLCASSGNANTGELFFGEGSRLTVL.

The DNA for the CDR3 is TGTGCCAGCAGTTTAAAGCCTAGCGGGGCTAACACCGGGGAGCTGTTTTTT. It translates to CASSLKPSGANTGELFF. The chain has TRBV27 and TRBJ2-2, with 9 positions matching TRBD2. This CDR3 contains 17 residues. Looked up from germline, CDR1 is MNHEY and CDR2 is SMNVEV (reference sequence). Germline trimming cut 2 bases from V and 2 bases from J; bases unmatched to any gene: 6.

V gene TRBV5-1 combines with J gene TRBJ1-5, with 8 bases matching TRBD1. Germline V gene data show CDR1 as SGHRS and CDR2 as YFSETQ. Germline trimming cut 0 bases from V and 4 bases from J; bases unmatched to any gene: 3. This CDR3 is built from 15 residues. The DNA for the CDR3 is TGCGCCAGCAGCTTGGGAACAGGGGGTAATCAGCCCCAGCATTTT. As protein: CASSLGTGGNQPQHF.

The chain recombines TRBV5-1 with TRBJ2-3; 8 bases line up with TRBD1. CDR1 is SGHRS and CDR2 is YFSETQ in the germline V gene. CDR3 size: 15 residues. V trimming: 4 bases; J trimming: 6 bases; junction bases outside the gene matches: 10. CDR3 loop: CASSPGQGSVDTQYF. CDR3 sequence (DNA): TGCGCCAGCAGCCCCGGACAGGGCTCAGTGGATACGCAGTATTTT.

The CDR3 sequence: CASSLRLAGVNEQYF. CDR3 nucleotide sequence: TGTGCCAGCAGCTTACGTCTAGCGGGAGTCAACGAGCAGTACTTC. The rearrangement uses TRBV11-2 and TRBJ2-7; 10 bases fit TRBD2. Trimming removed 2 bases from V and 5 bases from J; junction bases left unmatched: 6. The CDR3 contains 15 residues. CDR1 and CDR2 from the germline V gene are SGHAT and FQNNGV.

In its sample, this clone was seen once. The chain couples TRBV12-5 to TRBJ2-1, with D unresolved. Per the germline V gene, CDR1 is LGHNT and CDR2 is FRNRAP. The CDR3 runs 12 residues. V was cut by 1 base and J by 11 bases, with 9 bases left in between. CDR3 protein: CASGLAQNKQFF. The CDR3 DNA is TGTGCTAGTGGTTTGGCGCAGAATAAGCAGTTCTTC.

This clone occurred a few times. The chain recombines TRBV28 with TRBJ2-5; 7 bases match TRBD1. The CDR3 is 14 amino acids. The V segment lost 7 bases and the J segment 4 bases; nucleotides outside the gene matches: 9. Germline CDR1 and CDR2: MDHEN and SYDVKM. The CDR3 DNA reads as TGTGCCAGCACTACGAGAGGGGGCGGAGAGACCCAGTACTTC. Translated: CASTTRGGGETQYF. The entire variable domain, with the rest obtained from reference TRBV28 and TRBJ2-5, is as follows: DVKVTQSSRYLVKRTGEKVFLECVQDMDHENMFWYRQDPGLGLRLIYFSYDVKMKEKGDIPEGYSVSREKKERFSLILESASTNQTSMYLCASTTRGGGETQYFGPGTRLLVL.

The V call is TRBV9, the J call TRBJ1-4; the match to TRBD1 covers 7 bases. V lost 4 bases and J lost 4; bases outside the gene matches: 7. CDR3 length: 15 residues. Looked up from germline, CDR1 is SGDLS and CDR2 is YYNGEE. In DNA, the CDR3 is TGTGCCAGCAGCACAGGACAGGTGCTTAATGAAAAACTGTTTTTT. Protein product: CASSTGQVLNEKLFF.

The chain carries TRBV27 and TRBJ2-7; TRBD2 agrees at 8 bases. The germline CDR1 and CDR2 sequences are MNHEY and SMNVEV (reference sequence). V shed 2 bases and J 3 bases; nucleotides not matched to a gene: 3. This CDR3 is built from 14 residues. The DNA for the CDR3 is TGTGCCAGCAGTTTAGAGCGGGGGCACTACGAGCAGTACTTC. Translation gives CASSLERGHYEQYF.

The chain is built from TRBV7-2 and TRBJ2-3, with TRBD2 identical over 13 bases. J lost 2 bases, V lost 5 bases, and 7 bases had no gene match. The CDR3 covers 17 residues. Germline CDR1 and CDR2: SGHTA and FQGNSA. DNA for the CDR3: TGTGCCAGCAGCGAACGACTAGCGGGGGGAACCACAGATACGCAGTATTTT. It codes for CASSERLAGGTTDTQYF.

The chain links TRBV10-3 to TRBJ1-1; 7 bases are a match to TRBD1. J was trimmed by 0 bases and V by 4 bases; bases with no gene match: 8. The CDR3 loop spans 16 amino acids. Germline V gives CDR1 ENHRY, CDR2 SYGVKD. CDR3: CAISGRGLGMNTEAFF. The CDR3 region has the DNA TGTGCCATCAGTGGGAGGGGGCTGGGCATGAACACTGAAGCTTTCTTT.

This clone was seen just once. The chain recombines TRBV7-2 with TRBJ2-5; tentatively, D is TRBD1 (6 bases). The ends were cut back, 5 bases at V and 1 base at J, with 11 bases in the middle. CDR1 is SGHTA, CDR2 FQGNSA, per germline. This CDR3 region has 14 residues. This CDR3 reads CASSPDRFQETQYF. The CDR3 region has the DNA TGTGCCAGCAGCCCCGACAGGTTCCAAGAGACCCAGTACTTC. Full variable domain (rest looked up from reference TRBV7-2 and TRBJ2-5): GAGVSQSPSNKVTEKGKDVELRCDPISGHTALYWYRQSLGQGLEFLIYFQGNSAPDKSGLPSDRFSAERTGGSVSTLTIQRTQQEDSAVYLCASSPDRFQETQYFGPGTRLLVL.

This clone turned up a few times. The rearrangement joins TRBV11-3 to TRBJ2-1; D call uncertain. V gave up 1 base and J gave up 7 bases, with 8 bases separating them. The germline gives CDR1 SGHNT, CDR2 YENEEA. This CDR3 is built from 13 residues. CDR3 loop: CASSLGALNEQFF. The CDR3, as DNA: TGTGCCAGCAGCTTAGGAGCGCTTAATGAGCAGTTCTTC.

The genes are TRBV5-1 and TRBJ2-5, with D tentatively TRBD1 (6 bases). This CDR3 is built from 15 residues. V was trimmed by 5 bases and J by 4 bases, leaving 18 bases between them. The germline V gene encodes CDR1 SGHRS and CDR2 YFSETQ. The CDR3 sequence: CASSLLPGAGETQYF. The CDR3 DNA reads TGCGCCAGCAGTTTGCTGCCAGGGGCAGGAGAGACCCAGTACTTC.

This chain links TRBV7-3 with TRBJ2-1, with TRBD1 identical over 7 bases. CDR1 is SGHTA and CDR2 is FQGTGA in the germline V gene. J was trimmed by 2 bases and V by 5 bases; bases with no gene match: 6. The CDR3 runs 15 residues. CDR3 sequence: CASSLQTGPYNEQFF. CDR3 bases: TGTGCCAGCAGCCTCCAGACAGGGCCCTACAATGAGCAGTTCTTC.

CDR3 protein: CASSYGPFGNTIYF. The CDR3 nucleotides are TGTGCCAGCAGTTACGGGCCATTTGGAAACACCATATATTTT. The J gene is TRBJ1-3, the V gene TRBV6-5; D remains ambiguous. Germline V gene sequence: CDR1 MNHEY, CDR2 SVGAGI. The CDR3 sequence is 14 residues long. V was pared by 2 bases and J by 3 bases, with 8 bases between.

There are a few counts of this clone. The chain links TRBV7-9 to TRBJ1-3, with a weak D call TRBD1 (6 bases). Per germline, CDR1 SEHNR and CDR2 FQNEAQ (reference sequence). The V gene lost 5 bases and the J gene lost 4 bases, with 9 bases spanning the gap. The CDR3 spans 13 residues. The CDR3 coding sequence is TGTGCCAGCAGCCAACAGGGAGGAAACACCATATATTTT. The encoded protein is CASSQQGGNTIYF. Supplemented by reference TRBV7-9 and TRBJ1-3, the full variable domain reads DTGVSQNPRHKITKRGQNVTFRCDPISEHNRLYWYRQTLGQGPEFLTYFQNEAQLEKSRLLSDRFSAERPKGSFSTLEIQRTEQGDSAMYLCASSQQGGNTIYFGEGSWLTVV.

CDR3 coding DNA: TGTGCCAGCAGCTTGAAGGGGATGGCCGGGGAGCTGTTTTTT. Protein: CASSLKGMAGELFF. J is TRBJ2-2 and V is TRBV7-9; D is possibly TRBD1 (5 bases). There are 14 residues in the CDR3. Germline loops: CDR1 SEHNR, CDR2 FQNEAQ (reference sequence). Trimming stripped 3 bases from V and 6 bases from J, with 11 bases between.

This sequence joins TRBV4-2 and TRBJ2-1; 8 bases match TRBD2. J was trimmed by 4 bases and V by 1 base; bases with no gene match: 6. Germline V CDR1 and CDR2: LGHNA, YNFKEQ. The CDR3 totals 16 residues. The CDR3: CASSQVRGETYNEQFF. CDR3 nucleotide sequence: TGTGCCAGCAGCCAAGTGCGGGGGGAGACTTACAATGAGCAGTTCTTC.

This rearrangement joins TRBV7-3 to TRBJ2-3; TRBD2 matches 7 bases. This CDR3 is built from 15 residues. With 2 bases clipped from V and 3 bases from J, the junction kept 5 bases outside the gene matches. Germline CDR1 and CDR2: SGHTA and FQGTGA. The CDR3 reads CASSLRAGRTDTQYF. The CDR3 DNA sequence: TGTGCCAGCAGCTTACGAGCGGGACGAACAGATACGCAGTATTTT. Together with reference TRBV7-3 and TRBJ2-3, the CDR3 gives the full variable domain: GAGVSQTPSNKVTEKGKYVELRCDPISGHTALYWYRQSLGQGPEFLIYFQGTGAADDSGLPNDRFFAVRPEGSVSTLKIQRTERGDSAVYLCASSLRAGRTDTQYFGPGTRLTVL.

V and J are TRBV11-3 and TRBJ2-7; D call uncertain. Per germline, CDR1 SGHNT and CDR2 YENEEA. CDR3 length: 15 amino acids. V shed 1 base and J shed 2 bases, with 12 bases lying between them. CDR3 sequence: CASSLGPQQTYEQYF. The DNA of the CDR3 is TGTGCCAGCAGCTTAGGGCCACAGCAGACCTACGAGCAGTACTTC.

The genes are TRBV28 and TRBJ2-7, with D perhaps matching TRBD2 (6 bases). V was clipped by 5 bases and J by 3 bases, with 11 bases between them. CDR3 length: 13 residues. The germline V gene encodes CDR1 MDHEN and CDR2 SYDVKM. CDR3 nucleotide sequence: TGTGCCAGCAGTACTAGCCCCTACTACGAGCAGTACTTC. The encoded protein is CASSTSPYYEQYF.

The rearrangement uses TRBV30 and TRBJ2-7; 8 nucleotides align to TRBD1. CDR1 is GTSNPN and CDR2 is SVGIG in the germline V gene (reference sequence). The CDR3 extends over 13 amino acids. The junction had 3 bases not matched to a gene; V was cut back by 1 base and J by 4 bases. The chain's CDR3 is CAWSGDRGYEQYF. CDR3 nucleotides: TGTGCCTGGAGTGGAGACAGGGGTTACGAGCAGTACTTC.

The chain links TRBV6-5 to TRBJ1-1; D unresolved. The length of the CDR3 is 15 residues. Germline CDR1 is MNHEY and CDR2 is SVGAGI. Trimming removed 2 bases at V and 1 base at J, with 11 bases between. The DNA for the CDR3 is TGTGCCAGCAGTTACGGTCAGGCCCAGAACACTGAAGCTTTCTTT. It specifies CASSYGQAQNTEAFF.

The chain links TRBV24-1 to TRBJ1-2, with D possibly being TRBD1 (6 bases). The ends were cut back, 3 bases at V and 5 bases at J, with 9 bases in the middle. The CDR3 contains 13 residues. Germline lookup yields CDR1 KGHDR and CDR2 SFDVKD. This CDR3 reads CATSDAGQYGYTF. CDR3 DNA sequence: TGTGCCACCAGTGATGCCGGACAGTATGGCTACACCTTC.

The rearrangement links TRBV3-1 (or the pseudogene TRBV3-2) to TRBJ2-1; 9 nucleotides match TRBD2. Germline CDR1 LGHDT, CDR2 YNNKEL (reference sequence). CDR3 length equals 14 residues. V was clipped by 1 base and J by 7 bases; unmatched bases: 2. The CDR3 DNA reads as TGTGCCAGCAGCCAAGCGCGGGGGGGGAATGAGCAGTTCTTC. Its protein product is CASSQARGGNEQFF.

This chain joins TRBV4-3 and TRBJ2-7; 7 bases fit TRBD1. The CDR3 loop spans 14 amino acids. The germline CDR1 and CDR2 sequences are LGHNA and YSLEER. The V gene end was trimmed by 1 base and the J gene end by 4 bases; junction bases not matched to a gene: 4. DNA for the CDR3: TGCGCCAGCAGCCAAGTCGAGGGGGCGTACGAGCAGTACTTC. Residues: CASSQVEGAYEQYF.

The chain recombines TRBV6-5 with TRBJ1-1; D remains ambiguous. The CDR3 is 11 residues long. V lost 9 bases and J 9 bases, leaving 14 bases between the germline ends. The germline CDR1 and CDR2 sequences are MNHEY and SVGAGI. CDR3: CASSRDLKAFF. The CDR3 region has the DNA TGTGCCAGTAGCCGGGATCTAAAAGCTTTCTTT.

This clone has just one count. This rearrangement joins TRBV28 to TRBJ2-7; 9 nucleotides line up with TRBD1. This CDR3 region has 15 residues. CDR1 is MDHEN, CDR2 SYDVKM, per germline. V lost 2 bases, J lost 3 bases, and 5 bases stayed unmatched. CDR3 sequence: CASSLPSTGGYEQYF. The CDR3 DNA is TGTGCCAGCAGTTTACCATCGACAGGGGGCTACGAGCAGTACTTC.

The rearrangement joins TRBV2 to TRBJ2-1; 7 bases align to TRBD2. With V trimmed by 7 bases and J by 7 bases, 13 bases remained unmatched. The CDR3 has 15 residues. Germline-derived CDR1 and CDR2 are SNHLY and FYNNEI. In DNA, the CDR3 is TGTGCCAGCACCCTGGGAGGGAGTGGTTGGAATGAGCAGTTCTTC. This codes for CASTLGGSGWNEQFF.

The V gene is TRBV6-5, the J gene TRBJ1-5, with TRBD1 as a possible D gene (6 bases). This CDR3 is built from 14 residues. The V and J ends lost 6 bases and 4 bases respectively, with 13 bases between them. From germline, CDR1 is MNHEY and CDR2 SVGAGI. The CDR3 bases are TGTGCCAGCAGAGGACAGACCGAAAATCAGCCCCAGCATTTT. This codes for CASRGQTENQPQHF.